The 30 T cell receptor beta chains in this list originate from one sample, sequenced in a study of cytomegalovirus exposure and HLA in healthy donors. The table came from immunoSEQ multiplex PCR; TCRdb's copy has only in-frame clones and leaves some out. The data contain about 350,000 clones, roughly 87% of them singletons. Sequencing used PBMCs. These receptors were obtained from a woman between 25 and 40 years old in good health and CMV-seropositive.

The CDR3 loop reads CASSLALTGMNTEAFF. For the CDR3, the DNA is TGTGCCAGCAGCTTAGCCCTGACAGGGATGAACACTGAAGCTTTCTTT. This chain uses TRBV13 with TRBJ1-1, with 7 bases that match TRBD1. From germline, CDR1 is PRHDT and CDR2 FYEKMQ (reference sequence). The V segment lost 1 base and the J segment 0 bases; nucleotides outside the gene matches: 5. The CDR3 covers 16 residues.

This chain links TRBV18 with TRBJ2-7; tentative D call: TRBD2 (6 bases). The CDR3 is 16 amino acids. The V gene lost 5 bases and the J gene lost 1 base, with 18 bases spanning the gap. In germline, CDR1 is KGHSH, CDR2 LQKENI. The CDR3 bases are TGTGCCAGCTCAGATTATAGGTCTAGCGCTTCCTACGAGCAGTACTTC. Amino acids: CASSDYRSSASYEQYF.

CDR3 coding DNA: TGTGCCAGCAGTTTACGTCGACAGGGGAGTCGACAGACAATGATGCAGTTCTTC. Its protein is CASSLRRQGSRQTMMQFF. The chain employs TRBV27 and TRBJ2-1; 8 nucleotides line up with TRBD1. CDR1 MNHEY and CDR2 SMNVEV come from the germline V gene (reference sequence). This CDR3 has 18 residues. V was pared by 2 bases and J by 12 bases, with 21 bases of the junction left unmatched.

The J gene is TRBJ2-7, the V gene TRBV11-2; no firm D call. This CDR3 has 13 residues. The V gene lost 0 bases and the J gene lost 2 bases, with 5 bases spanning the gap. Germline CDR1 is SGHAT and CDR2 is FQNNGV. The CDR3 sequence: CASSLDGTYEQYF. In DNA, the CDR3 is TGTGCCAGCAGCTTAGATGGGACCTACGAGCAGTACTTC.

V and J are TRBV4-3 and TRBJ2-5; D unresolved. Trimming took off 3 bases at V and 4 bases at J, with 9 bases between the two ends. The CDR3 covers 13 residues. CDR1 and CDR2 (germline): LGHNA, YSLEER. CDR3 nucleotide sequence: TGCGCCAGCAGCCAGGAGCTTAGAGAGACCCAGTACTTC. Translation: CASSQELRETQYF.

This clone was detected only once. CDR3 protein: CASSVAGDIAKNIQYF. The CDR3 DNA sequence: TGTGCCAGCAGCGTAGCGGGCGATATAGCCAAAAACATTCAGTACTTC. The V gene is TRBV9, the J gene TRBJ2-4; no firm D call. There are 16 residues in the CDR3. The V gene's germline CDR1 is SGDLS and CDR2 YYNGEE. Trimming took off 0 bases at V and 0 bases at J, with 10 bases between the two ends.

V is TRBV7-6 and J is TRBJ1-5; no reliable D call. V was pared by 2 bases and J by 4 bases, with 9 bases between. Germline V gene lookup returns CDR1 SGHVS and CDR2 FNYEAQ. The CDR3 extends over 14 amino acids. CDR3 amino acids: CASSLNPANQPQHF. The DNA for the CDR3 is TGTGCCAGCAGCTTAAACCCAGCTAATCAGCCCCAGCATTTT. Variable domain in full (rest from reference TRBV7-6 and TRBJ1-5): GAGVSQSPRYKVTKRGQDVALRCDPISGHVSLYWYRQALGQGPEFLTYFNYEAQQDKSGLPNDRFSAERPEGSISTLTIQRTEQRDSAMYRCASSLNPANQPQHFGDGTRLSIL.

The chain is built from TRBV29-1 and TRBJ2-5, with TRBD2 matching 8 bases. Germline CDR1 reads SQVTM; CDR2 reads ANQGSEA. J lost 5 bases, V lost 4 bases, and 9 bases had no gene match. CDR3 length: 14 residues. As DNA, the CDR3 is TGCAGCGTTGCGGCCAGCGGGAGTTTTGAGACCCAGTACTTC. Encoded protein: CSVAASGSFETQYF.

In nucleotides, the CDR3 is TGTGCCAGCAGGGACAGGGGCCTATACAATGAGCAGTTCTTC. This gives the protein CASRDRGLYNEQFF. The chain has TRBV2 and TRBJ2-1; 9 bases are a match to TRBD1. Germline lookup yields CDR1 SNHLY and CDR2 FYNNEI. V shed 6 bases, J shed 4 bases, and the junction held 4 bases outside the gene matches. CDR3 length: 14 amino acids. Drawing the rest from reference TRBV2 and TRBJ2-1, the complete variable domain is EPEVTQTPSHQVTQMGQEVILRCVPISNHLYFYWYRQILGQKVEFLVSFYNNEISEKSEIFDDQFSVERPDGSNFTLKIRSTKLEDSAMYFCASRDRGLYNEQFFGPGTRLTVL.

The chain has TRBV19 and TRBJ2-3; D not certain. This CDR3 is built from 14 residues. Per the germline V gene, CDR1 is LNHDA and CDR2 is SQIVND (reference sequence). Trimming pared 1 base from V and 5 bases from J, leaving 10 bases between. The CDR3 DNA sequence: TGTGCCAGTAGTATAGGGGTAGGGCTAGATACGCAGTATTTT. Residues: CASSIGVGLDTQYF.

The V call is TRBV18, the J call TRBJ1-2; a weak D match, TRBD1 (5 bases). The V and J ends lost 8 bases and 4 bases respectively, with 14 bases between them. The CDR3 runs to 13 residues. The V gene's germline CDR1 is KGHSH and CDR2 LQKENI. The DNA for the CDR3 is TGTGCCAGCACGCAGGGAGGTGGCTATGGCTACACCTTC. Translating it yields CASTQGGGYGYTF.

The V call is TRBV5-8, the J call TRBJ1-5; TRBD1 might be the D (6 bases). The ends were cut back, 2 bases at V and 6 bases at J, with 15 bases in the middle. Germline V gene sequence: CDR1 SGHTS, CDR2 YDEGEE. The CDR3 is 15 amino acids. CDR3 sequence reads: CASSFSGGHFQPQHF. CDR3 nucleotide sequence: TGTGCCAGCAGCTTTTCCGGGGGCCACTTTCAGCCCCAGCATTTT.

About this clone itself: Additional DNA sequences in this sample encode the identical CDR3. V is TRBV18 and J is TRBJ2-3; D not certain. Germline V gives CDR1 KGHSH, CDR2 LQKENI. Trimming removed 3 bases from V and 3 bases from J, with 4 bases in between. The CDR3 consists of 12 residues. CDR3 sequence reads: CASSPRTDTQYF. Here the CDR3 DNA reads TGTGCCAGCTCACCTCGTACAGATACGCAGTATTTT.

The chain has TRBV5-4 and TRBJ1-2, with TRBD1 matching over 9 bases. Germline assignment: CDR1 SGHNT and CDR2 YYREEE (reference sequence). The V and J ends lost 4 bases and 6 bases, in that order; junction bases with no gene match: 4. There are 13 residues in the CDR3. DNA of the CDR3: TGTGCCAGCAGCGCGGACAGGGGCCATGGCTACACCTTC. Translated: CASSADRGHGYTF.

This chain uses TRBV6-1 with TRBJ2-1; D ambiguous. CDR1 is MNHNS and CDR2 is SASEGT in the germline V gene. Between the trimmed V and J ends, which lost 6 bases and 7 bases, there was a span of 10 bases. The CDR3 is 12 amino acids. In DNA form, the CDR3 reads TGTGCCAGCAGAGAAACAGCAAATGAGCAGTTCTTC. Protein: CASRETANEQFF.

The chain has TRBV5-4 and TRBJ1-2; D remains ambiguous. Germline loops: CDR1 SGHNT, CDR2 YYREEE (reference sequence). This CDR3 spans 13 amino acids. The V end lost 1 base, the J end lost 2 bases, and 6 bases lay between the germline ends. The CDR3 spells CASSLPGNYGYTF. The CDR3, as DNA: TGTGCCAGCAGCTTGCCAGGAAACTATGGCTACACCTTC. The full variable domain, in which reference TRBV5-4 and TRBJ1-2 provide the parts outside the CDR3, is ETGVTQSPTHLIKTRGQQVTLRCSSQSGHNTVSWYQQALGQGPQFIFQYYREEENGRGNFPPRFSGLQFPNYSSELNVNALELDDSALYLCASSLPGNYGYTFGSGTRLTVV.

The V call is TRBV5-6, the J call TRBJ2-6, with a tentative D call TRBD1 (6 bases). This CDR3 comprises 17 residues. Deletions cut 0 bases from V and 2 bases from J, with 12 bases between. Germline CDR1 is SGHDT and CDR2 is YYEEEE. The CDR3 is CASSLATGLAGANVLTF. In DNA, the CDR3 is TGTGCCAGCAGCTTGGCCACAGGGTTAGCTGGGGCCAACGTCCTGACTTTC.

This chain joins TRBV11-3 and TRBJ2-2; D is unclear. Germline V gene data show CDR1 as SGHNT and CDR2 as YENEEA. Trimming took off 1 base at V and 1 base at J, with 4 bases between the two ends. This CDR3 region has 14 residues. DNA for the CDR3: TGTGCCAGCAGCTTAGGACAGAACACCGGGGAGCTGTTTTTT. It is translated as CASSLGQNTGELFF.

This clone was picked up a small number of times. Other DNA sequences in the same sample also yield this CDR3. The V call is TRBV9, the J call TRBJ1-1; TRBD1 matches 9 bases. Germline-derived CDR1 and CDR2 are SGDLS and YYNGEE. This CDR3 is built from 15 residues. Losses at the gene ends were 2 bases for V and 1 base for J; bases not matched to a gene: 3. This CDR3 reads CASSVGTGTNTEAFF. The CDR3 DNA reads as TGTGCCAGCAGCGTGGGGACAGGGACGAACACTGAAGCTTTCTTT.

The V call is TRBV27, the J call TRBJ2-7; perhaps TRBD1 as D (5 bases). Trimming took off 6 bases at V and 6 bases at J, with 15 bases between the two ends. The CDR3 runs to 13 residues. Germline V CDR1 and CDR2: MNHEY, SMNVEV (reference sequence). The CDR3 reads CASRRQYLGEQYF. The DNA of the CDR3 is TGTGCCAGCAGGCGACAGTACCTTGGCGAGCAGTACTTC.

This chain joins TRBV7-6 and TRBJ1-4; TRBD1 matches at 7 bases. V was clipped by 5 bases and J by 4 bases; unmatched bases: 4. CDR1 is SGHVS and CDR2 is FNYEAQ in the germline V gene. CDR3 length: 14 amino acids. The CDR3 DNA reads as TGTGCCAGCAGCCCGGGACAGATTAATGAAAAACTGTTTTTT. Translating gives CASSPGQINEKLFF.

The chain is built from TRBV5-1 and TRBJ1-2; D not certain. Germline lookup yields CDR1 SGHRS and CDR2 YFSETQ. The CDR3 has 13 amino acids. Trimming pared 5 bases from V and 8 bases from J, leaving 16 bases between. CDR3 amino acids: CASREAGVRGYTF. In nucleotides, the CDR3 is TGCGCCAGCAGAGAGGCCGGAGTGAGGGGCTACACCTTC.

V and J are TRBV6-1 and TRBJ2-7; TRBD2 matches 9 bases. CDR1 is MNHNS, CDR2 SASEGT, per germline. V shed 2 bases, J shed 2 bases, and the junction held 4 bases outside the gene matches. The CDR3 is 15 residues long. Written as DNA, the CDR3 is TGTGCCAGCAGTGAACGGAGCGGGAGGACCTACGAGCAGTACTTC. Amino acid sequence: CASSERSGRTYEQYF.

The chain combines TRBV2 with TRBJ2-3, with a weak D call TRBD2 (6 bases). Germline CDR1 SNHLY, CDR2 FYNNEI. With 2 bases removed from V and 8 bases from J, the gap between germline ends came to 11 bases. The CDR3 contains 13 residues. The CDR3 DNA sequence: TGTGCCAGCAGTGAACTTGCCGGGGGTACGCAGTATTTT. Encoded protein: CASSELAGGTQYF.

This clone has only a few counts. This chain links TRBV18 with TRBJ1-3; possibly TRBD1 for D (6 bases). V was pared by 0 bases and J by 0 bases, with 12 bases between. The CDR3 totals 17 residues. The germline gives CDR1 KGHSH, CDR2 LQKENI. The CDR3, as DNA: TGTGCCAGCTCACCACCTTCCCAGGGGATCTCTGGAAACACCATATATTTT. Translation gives CASSPPSQGISGNTIYF.

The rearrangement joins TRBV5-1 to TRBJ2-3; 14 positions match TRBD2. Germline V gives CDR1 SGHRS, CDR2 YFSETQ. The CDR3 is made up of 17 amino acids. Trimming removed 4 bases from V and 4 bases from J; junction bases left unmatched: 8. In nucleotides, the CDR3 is TGCGCCAGCAGCCCAAAGGGGACTAGCGGGAGCGCAGATACGCAGTATTTT. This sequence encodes CASSPKGTSGSADTQYF.

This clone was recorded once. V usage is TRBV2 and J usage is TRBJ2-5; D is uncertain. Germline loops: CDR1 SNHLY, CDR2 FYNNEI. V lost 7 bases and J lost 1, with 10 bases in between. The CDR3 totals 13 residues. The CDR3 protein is CASIGGRQETQYF. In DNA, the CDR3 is TGTGCCAGCATCGGCGGCCGCCAAGAGACCCAGTACTTC. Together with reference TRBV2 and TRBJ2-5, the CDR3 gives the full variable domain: EPEVTQTPSHQVTQMGQEVILRCVPISNHLYFYWYRQILGQKVEFLVSFYNNEISEKSEIFDDQFSVERPDGSNFTLKIRSTKLEDSAMYFCASIGGRQETQYFGPGTRLLVL.

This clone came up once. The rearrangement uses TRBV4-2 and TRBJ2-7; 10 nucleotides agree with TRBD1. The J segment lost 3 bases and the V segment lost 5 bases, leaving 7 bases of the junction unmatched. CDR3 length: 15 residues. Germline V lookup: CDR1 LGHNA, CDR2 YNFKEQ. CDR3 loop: CASSRGTGVGYEQYF. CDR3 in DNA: TGTGCCAGCAGCAGGGGGACAGGGGTCGGCTACGAGCAGTACTTC.

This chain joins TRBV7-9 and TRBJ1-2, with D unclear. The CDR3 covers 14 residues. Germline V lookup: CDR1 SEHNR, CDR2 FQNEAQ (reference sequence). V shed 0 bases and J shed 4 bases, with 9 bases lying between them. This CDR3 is CASSLAGIGYGYTF. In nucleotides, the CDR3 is TGTGCCAGCAGCTTAGCAGGGATCGGCTATGGCTACACCTTC.

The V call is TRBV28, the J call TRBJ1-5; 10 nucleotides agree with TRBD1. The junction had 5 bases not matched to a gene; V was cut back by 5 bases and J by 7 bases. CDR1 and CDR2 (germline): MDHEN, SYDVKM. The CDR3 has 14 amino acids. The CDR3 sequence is CASSVGQGNQPQHF. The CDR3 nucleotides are TGTGCCAGCAGTGTGGGACAGGGGAACCAGCCCCAGCATTTT.